These 19 T cell receptor beta chains were sequenced from one sample in a study of blood T cell repertoires in COVID-19. The repertoire was sequenced with immunoSEQ multiplex PCR; TCRdb's copy has only in-frame clones and lacks some. The sample records around 120,000 clones, about four fifths being singletons. Sample: peripheral blood. Receptors were obtained from a man aged 40-49 years with active or convalescent COVID-19.

This chain uses TRBV30 with TRBJ1-5, with TRBD1 as a possible D gene (5 bases). V lost 2 bases to trimming and J lost 0 bases, with 11 bases between them. CDR3 length: 15 amino acids. Germline loops: CDR1 GTSNPN, CDR2 SVGIG (reference sequence). The CDR3 DNA reads as TGTGCCTGGAGTTTGGGGCCACATAGCAATCAGCCCCAGCATTTT. Encoded protein: CAWSLGPHSNQPQHF.

The chain has TRBV5-6 and TRBJ1-4; D perhaps matches TRBD1 (6 bases). The V end lost 1 base, the J end lost 8 bases, and 18 bases lay between the germline ends. The CDR3 loop spans 16 amino acids. In germline, CDR1 is SGHDT, CDR2 YYEEEE. CDR3 residues: CASSLSQQGGQEKLFF. CDR3 bases: TGTGCCAGCAGCTTGTCCCAACAGGGAGGGCAGGAAAAACTGTTTTTT.

V gene TRBV27 combines with J gene TRBJ2-3; 8 bases map to TRBD1. The CDR3 spans 15 residues. Looked up from germline, CDR1 is MNHEY and CDR2 is SMNVEV (reference sequence). With V trimmed by 5 bases and J by 4 bases, 8 bases remained unmatched. CDR3 sequence (DNA): TGTGCCAGCAGTCCGCGGGACAGGCTTCCAGATACGCAGTATTTT. Translation: CASSPRDRLPDTQYF.

This clone was seen a handful of times. The chain is built from TRBV7-2 and TRBJ1-3; D unresolved. The CDR3 is 15 residues long. Trimming removed 1 base from V and 0 bases from J, with 7 bases in between. Per germline, CDR1 SGHTA and CDR2 FQGNSA. CDR3 DNA sequence: TGTGCCAGCAGCTTAGATGCGAGCTCTGGAAACACCATATATTTT. This translates into CASSLDASSGNTIYF.

The chain combines TRBV3-1 (or the pseudogene TRBV3-2) with TRBJ1-2; TRBD1 is a possible D gene (6 bases). CDR1 is LGHDT and CDR2 is YNNKEL in the germline V gene (reference sequence). Trimming removed 0 bases at V and 6 bases at J, with 11 bases between. The CDR3 length is 14 residues. CDR3 in DNA: TGTGCCAGCAGCCAAGATGCGGGGGGCCATGGCTACACCTTC. It codes for CASSQDAGGHGYTF.

The chain employs TRBV9 and TRBJ1-2; D unresolved. The germline gives CDR1 SGDLS, CDR2 YYNGEE. Trimming shortened V by 0 bases and J by 4 bases, and 10 bases separated the two germline ends. CDR3 size: 14 residues. The CDR3 reads CASSVGPEPYGYTF. The CDR3 DNA follows: TGTGCCAGCAGCGTAGGTCCAGAACCCTATGGCTACACCTTC.

The chain has TRBV9 and TRBJ2-2; the D gene is possibly TRBD2 (7 bases). Trimming stripped 3 bases from V and 0 bases from J, with 15 bases between. Germline CDR1 SGDLS, CDR2 YYNGEE. This CDR3 contains 17 residues. As DNA, the CDR3 is TGTGCCAGCAGCGCCCGCCCGGGGGGCTCGAACACCGGGGAGCTGTTTTTT. Residues: CASSARPGGSNTGELFF.

This clone was seen only a few times. The J gene is TRBJ1-1, the V gene TRBV18, with TRBD1 matching 11 bases. Germline values: CDR1 KGHSH, CDR2 LQKENI. The ends lost 3 bases at V and 7 bases at J; junction bases unmatched: 7. The CDR3 length is 15 residues. This CDR3 reads CASSPRDRGTGEAFF. The CDR3 region has the DNA TGTGCCAGCTCACCGCGGGACAGGGGGACGGGTGAAGCTTTCTTT.

V is TRBV5-4 and J is TRBJ2-1; 9 bases agree with TRBD2. V lost 0 bases and J lost 9; bases outside the gene matches: 7. This CDR3 region has 15 residues. The germline V gene has CDR1 SGHNT and CDR2 YYREEE (reference sequence). The CDR3 region is CASSLAGGLAFEQFF. CDR3 nucleotide sequence: TGTGCCAGCAGCTTGGCCGGGGGACTAGCTTTTGAGCAGTTCTTC. Full variable domain (missing parts from reference TRBV5-4 and TRBJ2-1): ETGVTQSPTHLIKTRGQQVTLRCSSQSGHNTVSWYQQALGQGPQFIFQYYREEENGRGNFPPRFSGLQFPNYSSELNVNALELDDSALYLCASSLAGGLAFEQFFGPGTRLTVL.

The gene calls are TRBV5-5 and TRBJ2-2, with TRBD1 matching 7 bases. CDR1 is SGHKS, CDR2 YYEKEE, per germline (reference sequence). This CDR3 region has 13 residues. V gave up 6 bases and J gave up 7 bases; unmatched junction bases: 6. CDR3 DNA sequence: TGTGCCAGCACCAGGGACAGCAGCGGGGAGCTGTTTTTT. It codes for CASTRDSSGELFF.

This chain uses TRBV12-3 or TRBV12-4 with TRBJ2-1, with D perhaps TRBD2 (6 bases). This CDR3 region has 13 residues. V was shortened by 10 bases and J by 7 bases, with 17 bases between the two germline ends. The DNA for the CDR3 is TGTGCCACCGTAGGGAGGACACTTAATGAGCAGTTCTTC. It translates to CATVGRTLNEQFF.

The DNA for the CDR3 is TGTGCCAGCAGTAATACCCGCAGGGAACAAGAGACCCAGTACTTC. The encoded protein is CASSNTRREQETQYF. The chain carries TRBV6-2 or TRBV6-3 and TRBJ2-5, with D perhaps matching TRBD1 (5 bases). Trimming cost V 5 bases and J 2 bases, with 15 bases left between them. This CDR3 spans 15 amino acids. Germline CDR1 reads MNHEY; CDR2 reads SVGEGT.

The rearrangement uses TRBV5-1 and TRBJ1-1; D not resolved. Per germline, CDR1 SGHRS and CDR2 YFSETQ. V lost 3 bases and J 3 bases, leaving 9 bases between the germline ends. The CDR3 covers 13 residues. CDR3 residues: CASSSYGDTEAFF. The CDR3 DNA reads TGCGCCAGCAGCTCCTACGGGGACACTGAAGCTTTCTTT.

This chain links TRBV3-1 (or the pseudogene TRBV3-2) with TRBJ1-2; the match to TRBD1 covers 8 bases. The CDR3 consists of 12 residues. Trimming at V came to 4 bases and at J to 11 bases, leaving 6 bases not matched to a gene. Germline V CDR1 and CDR2: LGHDT, YNNKEL (reference sequence). The CDR3, as DNA: TGTGCCAGCAGCCCGCGGCAGGGGGCTTACACCTTC. This encodes CASSPRQGAYTF.

The rearrangement links TRBV5-4 to TRBJ1-3; TRBD1 might be the D (6 bases). The CDR3 runs 15 residues. Germline values: CDR1 SGHNT, CDR2 YYREEE (reference sequence). Trimming took 4 bases from V and 0 from J, leaving 11 bases between them. The CDR3 DNA is TGTGCCAGCAGCCCGGGACAAAGCTCTGGAAACACCATATATTTT. It is translated as CASSPGQSSGNTIYF.

The genes are TRBV6-5 and TRBJ2-1, with 12 bases lining up with TRBD2. The V segment lost 2 bases and the J segment 6 bases; nucleotides outside the gene matches: 5. Germline V gene lookup returns CDR1 MNHEY and CDR2 SVGAGI. There are 16 residues in the CDR3. The CDR3 sequence: CASSYGGLAGGNEQFF. The CDR3, as DNA: TGTGCCAGCAGTTACGGGGGACTAGCGGGCGGCAATGAGCAGTTCTTC.

V usage is TRBV28 and J usage is TRBJ2-3, with D perhaps matching TRBD1 (5 bases). V was clipped by 6 bases and J by 1 base, with 14 bases between them. CDR1 and CDR2 from the germline V gene are MDHEN and SYDVKM. The CDR3 totals 15 residues. CDR3 in amino acids: CASSQIQGGTDTQYF. CDR3 coding DNA: TGTGCCAGCAGCCAAATCCAAGGGGGCACAGATACGCAGTATTTT.

This chain links TRBV18 with TRBJ1-3; D may be TRBD1 (6 bases). Germline assignment: CDR1 KGHSH and CDR2 LQKENI. The CDR3 is made up of 13 amino acids. The V and J ends lost 5 bases and 4 bases respectively, with 9 bases between them. In nucleotides, the CDR3 is TGTGCCAGCTCATCCGGACAGGGAAACACCATATATTTT. Encoded protein: CASSSGQGNTIYF.

The chain has TRBV7-9 and TRBJ1-6; 9 nucleotides match TRBD1. Germline V gene sequence: CDR1 SEHNR, CDR2 FQNEAQ (reference sequence). The CDR3 length is 17 residues. With 4 bases clipped from V and 7 bases from J, the junction kept 11 bases outside the gene matches. CDR3 sequence (DNA): TGTGCCAGCAGCTCCCCTGGACAGGGGCAAGAGAATTCACCCCTCCACTTT. It is translated as CASSSPGQGQENSPLHF.